The clone carrying this T cell receptor beta chain was seen a few times. The time point: newly diagnosed GD, antithyroid drugs for less than 3 months. Researchers made the TCR library from RNA that was extracted from PBMCs. The sample is drawn from a study of regulatory T cells in long-lasting Graves disease. Assembly of TCR beta libraries relied on iRepertoire HTBI primers together with Arm-PCR of CDR3 regions. In TCRdb, the multiplex PCR reads were re-called with MiXCR into one record per CDR3 protein. The sample contains about 620,000 distinct CDR3 sequences, around 17% of which appear only once. The CDR3 covers 14 residues. Germline V gene data show CDR1 as SGHTA and CDR2 as FQGNSA. Trimming removed 0 bases from V and 7 bases from J, with 7 bases in between. These records were also assigned to another study, of T cells in Graves' hyperthyroidism and ophthalmopathy. This second study notes: Blood also held most thyroid clonotypes expanded beyond 0.001.

The sample was peripheral blood mononuclear cells (PBMCs), taken at new diagnosis, from a patient treated with antithyroid drugs. The TCR comes from a woman between 25 and 40 years old with Graves disease. The V and J genes are TRBV7-2 and TRBJ1-6; D remains ambiguous. CDR3 nucleotides: TGTGCCAGCAGCTTAGCCGTAAGGAATTCACCCCTCCACTTT. As protein: CASSLAVRNSPLHF.